This T cell receptor beta chain was found in a study of blood T cell repertoires in COVID-19 (TCRdb year 2020). For the study in its entirety: The collaborator samples originated in the United States, Italy and Spain and spanned the acute and convalescent phases of COVID-19. The prospective study material was composed of cDNA or gDNA derived from T cells, B-cell-depleted T cells, or PBMCs. Where available, HLA class I and class II types were obtained from metadata supplied by the sample provider rather than from assay-based typing. Subjects who had been exposed to COVID-19, were actively infected with it, or had recovered from it provided the deeply sampled blood TCRbeta repertoires that made up the dataset. The repertoires were released in a freely available public database intended as a resource for research on the immune response to SARS-CoV-2. Samples came from the ongoing ImmuneRACE study (first 160 participants) plus 1,254 subjects from 6 global collaborators. The sample metadata nearly always contained a de-identified subject ID, COVID-19 status, age in years and sex.

Overall study results and their limits: How much clinical and demographic metadata was included differed by source and by participant, and the metadata was provided uncurated.

Reading the germline V gene gives CDR1 SQVTM and CDR2 ANQGSEA. Trimming takes 6 bases off V and 5 bases off J; junction bases not matched to a gene: 6. The cysteine opens and the phenylalanine closes a CDR3 of 15 amino acids. The only DNA kept is the CDR3, 45 bases in frame from the first base. Each collaborating institution followed its own protocols to collect whole blood in K2EDTA tubes. For TCRbeta analysis, collaborator samples were shipped as frozen whole blood, as isolated PBMCs, or as DNA extracted from either sample type. TCRbeta CDR3 regions were amplified from genomic DNA by means of the immunoSEQ Assay, a bias-controlled multiplex PCR. The original pipeline was this. Nucleated cell counts per sample were estimated from amplification of reference gene primers within the assay. Sequence reads were collapsed and filtered to measure the absolute abundance of every unique TCRbeta CDR3 rearrangement. For each sample, productive Simpson clonality was calculated by taking the square root of Simpson's diversity index across productive rearrangements. TCRdb took this table from immuneACCESS and kept in-frame rearrangements with V and J called. Such tables lack part of the clones; where checked against another copy, unresolved V genes explain under half of the gap, and the rest is unexplained. The V and J calls and clone size were taken over from that table, and D and trimming were inferred from the DNA. The sample table holds 180,000 or so clones, of which approximately 83% were seen once. Of the sample, around 9.9% is held by the ten largest clones.

Notes on this clone: Its cognate antigen has yet to be identified. The sample holds no much larger clone one base away, and base qualities are not on file.

This receptor chain uses TRBV29-1 and TRBJ2-5; a stretch of 16 junction bases matches TRBD2. The sequenced sample consisted of peripheral blood. This TCR was sampled from a human donor with active or convalescent COVID-19. The donor label of this sample is uncertain. The nucleotide sequence is TGCAGCGTACCGGGACTAGCGGGAGGGGGGGAGACCCAGTACTTC. It specifies CSVPGLAGGGETQYF.